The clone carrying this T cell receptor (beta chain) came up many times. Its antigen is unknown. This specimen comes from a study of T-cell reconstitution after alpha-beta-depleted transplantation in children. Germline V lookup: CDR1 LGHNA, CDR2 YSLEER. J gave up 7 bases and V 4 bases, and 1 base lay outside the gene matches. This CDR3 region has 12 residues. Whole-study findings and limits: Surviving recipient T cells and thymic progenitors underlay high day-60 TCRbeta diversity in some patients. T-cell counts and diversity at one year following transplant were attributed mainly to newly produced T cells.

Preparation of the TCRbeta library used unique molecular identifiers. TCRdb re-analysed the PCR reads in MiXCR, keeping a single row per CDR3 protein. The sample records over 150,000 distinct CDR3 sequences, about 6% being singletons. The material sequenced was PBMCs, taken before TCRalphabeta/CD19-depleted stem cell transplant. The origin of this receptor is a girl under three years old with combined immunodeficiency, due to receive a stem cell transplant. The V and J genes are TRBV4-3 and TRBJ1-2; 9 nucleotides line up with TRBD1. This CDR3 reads CASSRTGAGYTF. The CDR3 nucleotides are TGCGCCAGCAGCCGGACAGGGGCTGGCTACACCTTC.